The 5 T cell receptor beta chains below all came from one sample that was sequenced in a study of blood T cell repertoires in COVID-19. Data came from immunoSEQ multiplex PCR; TCRdb stores just in-frame clones and leaves some out. Among tens of thousands of clones listed, about 86% were seen once. The sequenced material came from peripheral blood. These receptors were obtained from a man between 50 and 59 years old with active COVID-19.

This clone appeared a single time. This sequence joins TRBV7-7 and TRBJ2-1; TRBD2 matches 12 bases. J was trimmed by 5 bases and V by 5 bases; bases with no gene match: 10. The CDR3 has 17 amino acids. Germline V gene sequence: CDR1 SSHAT, CDR2 FNYEAQ (reference sequence). The CDR3 region is CASSLRTSGKKNNEQFF. DNA for the CDR3: TGTGCCAGCAGCCTGCGGACTAGCGGGAAGAAGAACAATGAGCAGTTCTTC.

The rearrangement links TRBV3-1 (or the pseudogene TRBV3-2) to TRBJ2-2, with D possibly TRBD2 on 5 matching bases. The CDR3 has 11 amino acids. V dropped 4 bases and J dropped 9 bases, with 6 bases sitting between them. Germline V CDR1 and CDR2: LGHDT, YNNKEL (reference sequence). The CDR3 nucleotides are TGTGCCAGCAGCCCTAGCTGGGAGCTGTTTTTT. Translation: CASSPSWELFF.

The chain combines TRBV9 with TRBJ2-1, with 9 bases matching TRBD2. The CDR3 contains 15 residues. V gave up 4 bases and J gave up 9 bases; unmatched junction bases: 11. Germline V gives CDR1 SGDLS, CDR2 YYNGEE. This chain's CDR3 is CASSLRGTSSSEQFF. In nucleotides, the CDR3 is TGTGCCAGCAGCCTCCGAGGGACTAGCTCGTCTGAGCAGTTCTTC.

J is TRBJ1-1 and V is TRBV3-1 (or the pseudogene TRBV3-2); D is perhaps TRBD1 (6 bases). Between the trimmed V and J ends, which lost 6 bases and 1 base, there was a span of 15 bases. Germline lookup yields CDR1 LGHDT and CDR2 YNNKEL (reference sequence). The CDR3 has 15 amino acids. DNA for the CDR3: TGTGCCAGCAGGCCAGGGGTGGAAGGGAACACTGAAGCTTTCTTT. This translates into CASRPGVEGNTEAFF.

The chain couples TRBV5-1 to TRBJ1-3; D gene uncertain. V was clipped by 1 base and J by 0 bases, with 11 bases between them. The CDR3 sequence is 16 residues long. CDR1 is SGHRS and CDR2 is YFSETQ in the germline V gene. CDR3 DNA: TGCGCCAGCAGCTTGACCCAGGCGACCTCTGGAAACACCATATATTTT. Residues: CASSLTQATSGNTIYF.